This T cell receptor (beta chain) was sequenced in a study of cytomegalovirus exposure and HLA in healthy donors. On the study more broadly: Earlier, 117 million unique TCR beta sequences were recovered from 200 million or so T cells by an analysis.

PCR employed 60 Vbeta and 13 Jbeta primers. Some clones are missing from TCRdb's copy, which holds only in-frame ones; the method was immunoSEQ multiplex PCR. The sample holds 130,000 to 150,000 clones, around 84% seen once. Study-level points and caveats: One variant, a missense change in DCLRE1C, was linked in a later analysis to TCR beta V- and J-gene trimming.

The CDR3 is 13 residues long. CDR1 MNHNY and CDR2 SVGAGI come from the germline V gene (reference sequence). Trimming pared 4 bases from V and 3 bases from J, leaving 10 bases between. About this clone itself: Antigen unknown.

The TCR was taken from a man aged 40-55 years in good health and CMV-seropositive. Sequences were obtained from PBMCs. The chain couples TRBV6-6 to TRBJ2-7; tentatively, D is TRBD1 (5 bases). The chain's CDR3 is CASSSDRIYEQYF. The DNA for the CDR3 is TGTGCCAGCAGTTCAGACAGAATCTACGAGCAGTACTTC.